Below, 21 T cell receptor beta chains from the same sample are listed, as sequenced in a study of T cells in Graves' hyperthyroidism and ophthalmopathy. TCR beta CDR3 regions were amplified from RNA. The HTBI primer set was used in a first-round RT-PCR of the TCR CDR3. Each CDR3 protein is one row after TCRdb ran MiXCR on the multiplex PCR reads. The sample holds about 540,000 distinct CDR3 sequences, about 45% seen once. Sequencing was done on a sample of peripheral blood or thyroid tissue (not recorded which). All receptors derive from a woman younger than 35 with Graves' hyperthyroidism.

This clonotype was counted ten times or more. V and J are TRBV7-3 and TRBJ2-2, with D uncertain. The CDR3 consists of 15 residues. Per the germline V gene, CDR1 is SGHTA and CDR2 is FQGTGA. V shed 2 bases and J shed 0 bases, with 7 bases lying between them. CDR3 amino acids: CASSLFGTNTGELFF. CDR3 coding DNA: TGTGCCAGCAGCTTATTTGGGACGAACACCGGGGAGCTGTTTTTT.

This clonotype was counted ten times or more. The chain has TRBV19 and TRBJ1-2; tentative D call: TRBD1 (6 bases). The V gene's germline CDR1 is LNHDA and CDR2 SQIVND (reference sequence). The V end was cut by 2 bases, the J end by 4 bases, with 11 bases between. The CDR3 consists of 14 residues. The CDR3 is CASSISNRAYGYTF. CDR3 sequence (DNA): TGTGCCAGTAGTATATCGAACAGGGCCTATGGCTACACCTTC.

This clonotype was observed at least ten times. This sequence joins TRBV12-3 or TRBV12-4 and TRBJ2-7; 9 bases are shared with TRBD2. The trim removed 5 bases at V and 8 bases at J, leaving 10 bases unmatched. This CDR3 has 14 amino acids. Written as DNA, the CDR3 is TGTGCCAGCAGTGAACTAGCGGGCCTGGGCCAGCAGTACTTC. Its protein product is CASSELAGLGQQYF.

This clonotype was counted a single time. V usage is TRBV2 and J usage is TRBJ1-4; TRBD1 might be the D (5 bases). The length of the CDR3 is 14 residues. V was clipped by 4 bases and J by 5 bases, with 11 bases between them. Germline CDR1 reads SNHLY; CDR2 reads FYNNEI. The CDR3 loop reads CASSGAGDNEKLFF. Here the CDR3 DNA reads TGTGCCAGCAGTGGAGCTGGGGACAATGAAAAACTGTTTTTT.

The chain couples TRBV9 to TRBJ1-3; no clear D. Germline V gene sequence: CDR1 SGDLS, CDR2 YYNGEE. The CDR3 runs 13 residues. Trimming cost V 0 bases and J 5 bases, with 6 bases left between them. The CDR3 region is CASSVAGRNTIYF. DNA for the CDR3: TGTGCCAGCAGCGTAGCCGGGCGAAACACCATATATTTT.

The table lists this clonotype with many counts. The rearrangement uses TRBV19 and TRBJ1-5; no firm D call. Germline CDR1 LNHDA, CDR2 SQIVND (reference sequence). The V end lost 1 base, the J end lost 6 bases, and 4 bases lay between the germline ends. The CDR3 consists of 12 residues. This CDR3 reads CASSIGSQPQHF. CDR3 DNA: TGTGCCAGTAGTATAGGGAGTCAGCCCCAGCATTTT.

Here the CDR3 reads CASKDGSYGYTF. The CDR3 region has the DNA TGTGCCAGTAAAGACGGTAGCTATGGCTACACCTTC. The rearrangement joins TRBV19 to TRBJ1-2; D ambiguous. V was trimmed by 7 bases and J by 4 bases, leaving 10 bases between them. This CDR3 has 12 amino acids. CDR1 and CDR2 from the germline V gene are LNHDA and SQIVND (reference sequence).

The chain employs TRBV29-1 and TRBJ2-2; TRBD2 aligns across 8 bases. The CDR3 runs 15 residues. Trimming took 7 bases from V and 5 from J; bases not matched to a gene: 12. CDR1 is SQVTM, CDR2 ANQGSEA, per germline. CDR3 nucleotides: TGCAGCGCCCGTTCGGCGGGAGGATATACCGGGGAGCTGTTTTTT. As protein: CSARSAGGYTGELFF.

V is TRBV18 and J is TRBJ2-7, with TRBD1 as a possible D gene (5 bases). V was cut by 6 bases and J by 3 bases, with 18 bases left in between. Germline values: CDR1 KGHSH, CDR2 LQKENI. This CDR3 is 15 amino acids long. CDR3 residues: CASSRGGAPNYEQYF. Here the CDR3 DNA reads TGTGCCAGCTCTCGCGGTGGGGCCCCTAACTACGAGCAGTACTTC.

V and J are TRBV7-9 and TRBJ2-7; TRBD2 matches 8 bases. This CDR3 has 15 amino acids. The V gene end was trimmed by 4 bases and the J gene end by 2 bases; junction bases not matched to a gene: 7. Germline V gives CDR1 SEHNR, CDR2 FQNEAQ (reference sequence). The CDR3 here is CASSSGAGGPYEQYF. The CDR3 bases are TGTGCCAGCAGCTCAGGTGCGGGAGGCCCCTACGAGCAGTACTTC.

The chain recombines TRBV6-1 with TRBJ2-6, with 9 bases matching TRBD1. The V gene end was trimmed by 0 bases and the J gene end by 2 bases; junction bases not matched to a gene: 14. Germline V gene lookup returns CDR1 MNHNS and CDR2 SASEGT. CDR3 size: 21 residues. The CDR3 region is CASSEASSSGTGSAGANVLTF. DNA for the CDR3: TGTGCCAGCAGTGAAGCCAGCTCGTCCGGGACAGGGTCGGCTGGGGCCAACGTCCTGACTTTC.

This sequence joins TRBV11-3 and TRBJ2-7, with a tentative D call TRBD2 (6 bases). CDR3 length: 15 amino acids. V was shortened by 4 bases and J by 5 bases, with 18 bases between the two germline ends. The germline gives CDR1 SGHNT, CDR2 YENEEA. This CDR3 is CASSSGQAGGDEQYF. Written as DNA, the CDR3 is TGTGCCAGCAGCTCGGGTCAGGCCGGGGGAGACGAGCAGTACTTC. Full variable domain (remainder filled in from reference TRBV11-3 and TRBJ2-7): EAGVVQSPRYKIIEKKQPVAFWCNPISGHNTLYWYLQNLGQGPELLIRYENEEAVDDSQLPKDRFSAERLKGVDSTLKIQPAELGDSAVYLCASSSGQAGGDEQYFGPGTRLTVT.

A few counts support this clonotype. The CDR3 is CALGENTGELFF. In DNA, the CDR3 is TGTGCGTTGGGGGAGAACACCGGGGAGCTGTTTTTT. This sequence joins TRBV6-1 and TRBJ2-2, with D possibly being TRBD1 or TRBD2 (5 bases each). CDR1 and CDR2 from the germline V gene are MNHNS and SASEGT. The CDR3 sequence is 12 residues long.

The chain links TRBV10-3 to TRBJ2-2; 7 bases align to TRBD2. Trimming took 11 bases from V and 5 from J; bases not matched to a gene: 17. There are 16 residues in the CDR3. The germline gives CDR1 ENHRY, CDR2 SYGVKD. CDR3 amino acids: CADRDYLFEPTGELFF. The CDR3 region has the DNA TGTGCCGACCGGGACTATCTCTTCGAACCTACCGGGGAGCTGTTTTTT.

The V call is TRBV12-3 or TRBV12-4, the J call TRBJ2-7; D is undetermined. The germline V and J ends were trimmed by 7 bases and 5 bases, with 21 bases remaining between them. The CDR3 covers 15 residues. CDR3 sequence reads: CASTLGRSPLDEQYF. The CDR3 DNA reads TGTGCCAGCACTTTGGGTAGGTCCCCTCTGGACGAGCAGTACTTC.

V is TRBV24-1 and J is TRBJ1-2; TRBD1 might be the D (5 bases). V lost 0 bases and J lost 6, with 13 bases in between. The germline V gene encodes CDR1 KGHDR and CDR2 SFDVKD. CDR3 length: 15 residues. The CDR3 nucleotides are TGTGCCACCAGTGATTTGGCAGGGCAGGGCCATGGCTACACCTTC. Translating it yields CATSDLAGQGHGYTF.

This clonotype was seen repeatedly, ten times or more. V usage is TRBV7-2 and J usage is TRBJ2-7, with D tentatively TRBD1 (6 bases). The CDR3 is 15 residues long. V gave up 5 bases and J gave up 2 bases, with 16 bases separating them. Germline V gene sequence: CDR1 SGHTA, CDR2 FQGNSA. The CDR3 region is CASSPPGQSAYEQYF. DNA for the CDR3: TGTGCCAGCAGCCCACCCGGACAGAGCGCCTACGAGCAGTACTTC.

As regards this clonotype: Lacking the conserved final phenylalanine or tryptophan, this CDR3 likely reflects a read error. Because the CDR3's place on the DNA is in doubt, the DNA is left out and the CDR3 is given as listed by TCRdb. The chain links TRBV4-3 to TRBJ2-5; TRBD2 reflects the table's D call only, with no check against the DNA. Per the germline V gene, CDR1 is LGHNA and CDR2 is YSLEER. The CDR3 is 11 residues long, ends included. The CDR3 loop is CASSLSGRADT.

The chain couples TRBV20-1 to TRBJ1-1; D not certain. The CDR3 runs 12 residues. Germline CDR1 and CDR2: DFQATT and SNEGSKA (reference sequence). V lost 5 bases, J lost 0 bases, and 7 bases lay in between. The CDR3 sequence: CSALTVNTEAFF. For the CDR3, the DNA is TGCAGTGCTCTTACAGTGAACACTGAAGCTTTCTTT.

This clonotype was seen at least ten times. This chain connects TRBV6-6 to TRBJ2-7; a weak D match, TRBD1 (6 bases). CDR3 length: 13 amino acids. Trimming cost V 4 bases and J 3 bases, with 10 bases left between them. Germline V gene sequence: CDR1 MNHNY, CDR2 SVGAGI (reference sequence). CDR3 sequence: CASSSPDSYEQYF. CDR3 nucleotides: TGTGCCAGCAGTTCCCCGGACAGCTACGAGCAGTACTTC.

This chain links TRBV7-2 with TRBJ1-4; D is unresolved. Trimming cost V 5 bases and J 8 bases, with 15 bases left between them. Germline CDR1 and CDR2: SGHTA and FQGNSA. The CDR3 length is 14 residues. The CDR3 region is CASSPDTIQEKLFF. In DNA, the CDR3 is TGTGCCAGCAGCCCAGACACCATTCAGGAAAAACTGTTTTTT. The full variable domain, completed using reference TRBV7-2 and TRBJ1-4, is GAGVSQSPSNKVTEKGKDVELRCDPISGHTALYWYRQSLGQGLEFLIYFQGNSAPDKSGLPSDRFSAERTGGSVSTLTIQRTQQEDSAVYLCASSPDTIQEKLFFGSGTQLSVL.